This T cell receptor beta chain was retrieved from a study of blood T cell repertoires in COVID-19. Across about two dozen US areas, participants ranged in age from 18 to 89 years. Categorization into cohorts depended on clinical history that participants reported. Exposed enrollees had met someone with a PCR-confirmed or clinician-diagnosed COVID-19 case at some point within the 2 weeks before study entry. Sequenced by immunoSEQ multiplex PCR; TCRdb stores in-frame clones only, minus some. Of about 430,000 clones detected, about 88% appear once; the ten largest clones hold 1.4% to 1.5%. This clone was seen a single time. The CDR3 loop spans 18 amino acids. Germline values: CDR1 MNHNS, CDR2 SASEGT. The junction had 11 bases not matched to a gene; V was cut back by 2 bases and J by 4 bases.

The chain links TRBV6-1 to TRBJ1-2; 12 nucleotides line up with TRBD1. The sequence derives from a young woman who had been exposed to COVID-19. The sequenced sample was PBMCs or T cells enriched from blood (not recorded which). The CDR3 is CASSELRGQGATSYGYTF. CDR3 DNA: TGTGCCAGCAGTGAACTAAGGGGACAGGGGGCGACAAGCTATGGCTACACCTTC.